A selection of T cell receptor beta chains follows, all from one sample in a study of CD8 T cells in ankylosing spondylitis. TCRdb fed the 5' RACE reads into MiXCR, producing one record per CDR3 protein. Of roughly 300,000 distinct CDR3 sequences in the sample, approximately 8.2% were seen once. The specimen was blood, either unsorted or a sorted T cell fraction (not recorded which). These receptor sequences come from a male donor with ankylosing spondylitis. Both conserved end residues are part of each CDR3. The D gene is left open where the match is weak. Rows give clone size only sometimes, using once, few, many, or a class for an expanded clone.

V gene	clone size	D gene	J gene	CDR3 protein	CDR3 DNA
TRBV7-3	few	TRBD2	TRBJ2-1	CASSTIAGAGYNEQFF	TGTGCCAGCAGCACGATAGCGGGAGCCGGCTACAATGAGCAGTTCTTC
TRBV4-1	NA	NA	TRBJ2-2	CASSQDSGLNTGELFF	TGCGCCAGCAGCCAAGATTCCGGGCTTAACACCGGGGAGCTGTTTTTT
TRBV5-6	NA	NA	TRBJ2-1	CASSLARRNNEQFF	TGTGCCAGCAGCTTGGCCCGTAGAAACAATGAGCAGTTCTTC
TRBV14	few	TRBD2	TRBJ2-3	CASSQRTSPSDTQYF	TGTGCCAGCAGCCAAAGGACTAGCCCCTCAGATACGCAGTATTTT
TRBV11-2	many	NA	TRBJ2-5	CASSLVLTRETQYF	TGTGCCAGCAGCTTAGTTTTAACTCGGGAGACCCAGTACTTC
TRBV5-1	NA	NA	TRBJ2-3	CASSLLGAGDTQYF	TGCGCCAGCAGCTTGTTGGGGGCCGGGGATACGCAGTATTTT
TRBV11-2	few	TRBD1	TRBJ1-2	CASSPRPGVLTGTGYGYTF	TGTGCCAGCAGCCCTAGACCAGGGGTATTAACCGGGACAGGATATGGCTACACCTTC
TRBV2	few	TRBD2	TRBJ2-5	CASGPSGSETQYF	TGTGCCAGCGGCCCGAGCGGGAGCGAGACCCAGTACTTC
TRBV29-1	few	NA	TRBJ2-3	CSVGRVGASTDTQYF	TGCAGCGTTGGGCGGGTCGGAGCTAGCACAGATACGCAGTATTTT
TRBV15	few	NA	TRBJ2-5	CATSRGGEVGLQETQYF	TGTGCCACCAGCAGAGGCGGTGAGGTAGGGTTACAAGAGACCCAGTACTTC
TRBV13	many	TRBD1	TRBJ2-7	CASRETGQAYEQYF	TGTGCCAGCAGGGAGACGGGACAGGCCTACGAGCAGTACTTC
TRBV29-1	many	NA	TRBJ2-7	CSALLNHEQYF	TGCAGCGCCTTGCTAAACCACGAGCAGTACTTC
TRBV30	few	NA	TRBJ1-4	CAWSQGSTNEKLFF	TGTGCCTGGAGCCAAGGGTCAACTAATGAAAAACTGTTTTTT
TRBV6-2/TRBV6-3	NA	TRBD1	TRBJ1-1	CASSEDRGTTEAFF	TGTGCCAGCAGTGAGGACAGGGGGACCACTGAAGCTTTCTTT
TRBV12-3/TRBV12-4	NA	NA	TRBJ2-5	CASTRTGTRETQYF	TGTGCCAGCACCCGGACGGGGACCAGGGAGACCCAGTACTTC
TRBV20-1	few	NA	TRBJ2-3	CSAHDIAVSTDTQYF	TGCAGTGCGCATGATATAGCGGTCAGCACAGATACGCAGTATTTT
TRBV2	NA	NA	TRBJ2-5	CASSVRADQETQYF	TGTGCCAGCAGTGTTCGGGCGGATCAAGAGACCCAGTACTTC
TRBV6-2/TRBV6-3	many	TRBD2	TRBJ2-7	CASSYSAGGSSYEQYF	TGTGCCAGCAGTTACTCGGCGGGAGGGAGCTCCTACGAGCAGTACTTC
TRBV12-3/TRBV12-4	many	TRBD2	TRBJ2-3	CASTLRLAGAVDTQYF	TGTGCCAGCACCTTAAGACTAGCGGGAGCAGTAGATACGCAGTATTTT
TRBV28	few	NA	TRBJ2-7	CASSGPTIYEQYF	TGTGCCAGCAGCGGGCCAACCATCTACGAGCAGTACTTC
TRBV12-3/TRBV12-4	many	TRBD1	TRBJ2-1	CASSLSGTGGDEQFF	TGTGCCAGCAGTTTATCCGGGACAGGGGGCGATGAGCAGTTCTTC
TRBV27	few	TRBD2	TRBJ2-7	CASSLVAGGTAQYF	TGTGCCAGCAGTTTGGTAGCGGGAGGAACCGCGCAGTACTTC
TRBV29-1	many	NA	TRBJ1-5	CSVGSQPQHF	TGCAGCGTTGGCAGTCAGCCCCAGCATTTT
TRBV5-1	NA	TRBD1	TRBJ2-5	CASRLGQAETQYF	TGCGCCAGCAGATTGGGACAGGCGGAGACCCAGTACTTC
TRBV28	few	TRBD2	TRBJ2-1	CASNGLAGEVSYNEQFF	TGTGCCAGCAACGGACTAGCGGGAGAAGTCTCCTACAATGAGCAGTTCTTC
TRBV12-3/TRBV12-4	NA	NA	TRBJ1-2	CASRGTLYGYTF	TGTGCCAGCAGAGGGACACTGTATGGCTACACCTTC
TRBV12-3/TRBV12-4	NA	NA	TRBJ2-7	CASKMGQGEAYEQYF	TGTGCCAGCAAGATGGGGCAGGGTGAAGCTTACGAGCAGTACTTC
TRBV7-2	few	NA	TRBJ2-7	CASSFGRYTYEQYF	TGTGCCAGCAGCTTCGGACGCTATACCTACGAGCAGTACTTC
TRBV10-3	many	TRBD2	TRBJ2-1	CAISLAGGGGEQFF	TGTGCCATCAGCCTAGCGGGAGGGGGAGGGGAGCAGTTCTTC
TRBV29-1	many	NA	TRBJ1-1	CSVQGLQNTEAFF	TGCAGCGTCCAGGGTCTCCAGAACACTGAAGCTTTCTTT
TRBV7-2	few	NA	TRBJ2-7	CASRPSPNSGEQYF	TGTGCCAGCAGGCCATCCCCAAACAGTGGCGAGCAGTACTTC
TRBV9	NA	TRBD1	TRBJ1-2	CASRPLGTGALGYGYTF	TGTGCCAGCAGACCCCTGGGGACAGGGGCGTTGGGGTATGGCTACACCTTC
TRBV6-5	NA	NA	TRBJ1-1	CASSYADRNTEAFF	TGTGCCAGCAGTTACGCAGACAGGAACACTGAAGCTTTCTTT
TRBV5-6	NA	TRBD2	TRBJ2-1	CASSFRTSGLLNAEQFF	TGTGCCAGCAGCTTCAGGACTAGCGGGCTTCTCAATGCTGAGCAGTTCTTC
TRBV7-9	NA	NA	TRBJ1-2	CASSLRTDYTF	TGTGCCAGCAGCTTACGGACAGACTACACCTTC
TRBV4-1	few	NA	TRBJ2-5	CASSQGVQGSQYF	TGCGCCAGCAGCCAAGGCGTACAGGGCTCCCAGTACTTC
TRBV5-6	NA	NA	TRBJ2-3	CASSLAGQVTDTQYF	TGTGCCAGCAGCTTGGCGGGGCAGGTCACAGATACGCAGTATTTT
TRBV6-5	few	NA	TRBJ1-1	CASSYLGELTPGAFF	TGTGCCAGCAGTTACCTAGGGGAACTTACCCCCGGAGCTTTCTTT
TRBV7-9	few	TRBD1	TRBJ2-6	CASSNDRVSGANVLTF	TGTGCCAGCAGTAACGACAGGGTGTCTGGGGCCAACGTCCTGACTTTC
TRBV6-2/TRBV6-3	few	TRBD2	TRBJ2-7	CASRRLAGAYEQYF	TGTGCCAGCAGGAGACTAGCGGGAGCCTACGAGCAGTACTTC
TRBV2	NA	TRBD1	TRBJ2-3	CASSIRQGSTDTQYF	TGTGCCAGCAGTATCCGACAGGGAAGCACAGATACGCAGTATTTT
TRBV28	many	NA	TRBJ2-7	CASSLDAYEQYF	TGTGCCAGCAGCCTAGATGCTTACGAGCAGTACTTC
TRBV4-1	NA	TRBD1	TRBJ1-5	CASSRPGQASNKPQHF	TGCGCCAGCAGCCGACCGGGACAGGCAAGCAATAAGCCCCAGCATTTT
TRBV5-1	many	NA	TRBJ2-5	CASSPASGARGETQYF	TGCGCCAGCAGCCCAGCCTCCGGGGCACGGGGGGAGACCCAGTACTTC
TRBV6-2/TRBV6-3	many	NA	TRBJ2-4	CASSYEEFIQYF	TGTGCCAGCAGTTACGAAGAGTTCATTCAGTACTTC
TRBV20-1	NA	NA	TRBJ1-5	CSARGGLSQHF	TGCAGTGCTAGGGGCGGGTTGTCCCAGCATTTT
TRBV9	NA	NA	TRBJ2-2	CASSPRRVTSLNTGELFF	TGTGCCAGCAGCCCTCGGAGGGTCACTAGCCTCAACACCGGGGAGCTGTTTTTT
TRBV6-4	NA	NA	TRBJ2-6	CASMNPGPSSGANVLTF	TGTGCCAGCATGAACCCAGGCCCGAGCTCTGGGGCCAACGTCCTGACTTTC
TRBV5-1	many	TRBD1	TRBJ2-5	CASSLAPGQQETQYF	TGCGCCAGCAGCTTGGCCCCGGGACAGCAAGAGACCCAGTACTTC
TRBV12-3/TRBV12-4	many	TRBD2	TRBJ2-7	CASSGGTSGRYEQYF	TGTGCCAGCAGTGGGGGGACTAGCGGGAGGTACGAGCAGTACTTC
TRBV18	NA	NA	TRBJ1-2	CASSPAGINYGYTF	TGTGCCAGCTCACCAGCAGGGATCAACTATGGCTACACCTTC
TRBV7-3	many	NA	TRBJ2-1	CASSSPGYPNEQFF	TGTGCCAGCAGCTCACCGGGCTATCCAAATGAGCAGTTCTTC
TRBV29-1	NA	NA	TRBJ2-7	CSVEGDFKYEQYF	TGCAGCGTTGAGGGGGACTTCAAGTACGAGCAGTACTTC
TRBV6-5	NA	NA	TRBJ2-3	CASSLGVGGTDTQYF	TGTGCCAGCAGTTTGGGGGTGGGGGGCACAGATACGCAGTATTTT
TRBV2	NA	NA	TRBJ2-2	CASSEVLPGELFF	TGTGCCAGCAGCGAGGTTCTCCCCGGGGAGCTGTTTTTT
TRBV14	many	TRBD1	TRBJ1-6	CARTGDNSPLHF	TGTGCCAGGACAGGGGATAATTCACCCCTCCACTTT
TRBV3-1	NA	NA	TRBJ1-1	CASSDPGVSTEAFF	TGTGCCAGCAGCGATCCAGGGGTTTCGACTGAAGCTTTCTTT